The 12 T cell receptor beta chains listed next were all sequenced from one sample in a study of blood T cell repertoires in COVID-19 (dated by TCRdb to 2019 to 2021). The library was built by means of the immunoSEQ multiplex PCR assay. TCRdb carries this immuneACCESS record with in-frame sequences only. Its versions omit some clonotypes, under half of them owing to an unresolved V gene in the studies checked, with the rest unexplained. The sample table records about 140,000 clones; about four fifths of these occur just once. Around 1.4% of the sample rests with the top ten. Sequenced input: peripheral blood. All receptors derive from a human donor in a cohort sampled during active COVID-19.

The V gene is TRBV11-3, the J gene TRBJ2-4; 9 nucleotides match TRBD2. In germline, CDR1 is SGHNT, CDR2 YENEEA. Germline trimming cut 5 bases from V and 4 bases from J; bases unmatched to any gene: 9. The length of the CDR3 is 16 residues. CDR3 region: CASSPRASGAKNIQYF. The CDR3 DNA reads as TGTGCCAGCAGCCCGCGGGCTAGCGGGGCTAAAAACATTCAGTACTTC. The whole variable domain, remainder taken from reference TRBV11-3 and TRBJ2-4, is EAGVVQSPRYKIIEKKQPVAFWCNPISGHNTLYWYLQNLGQGPELLIRYENEEAVDDSQLPKDRFSAERLKGVDSTLKIQPAELGDSAVYLCASSPRASGAKNIQYFGAGTRLSVL.

The J gene is TRBJ1-2, the V gene TRBV5-4, with D unresolved. The V end was cut by 4 bases, the J end by 0 bases, with 4 bases between. Germline values: CDR1 SGHNT, CDR2 YYREEE (reference sequence). The CDR3 loop spans 12 amino acids. The CDR3 region is CASSITNYGYTF. The CDR3 DNA reads TGTGCCAGCAGCATCACTAACTATGGCTACACCTTC.

This rearrangement joins TRBV7-2 to TRBJ2-3; 9 bases align to TRBD2. CDR1 is SGHTA, CDR2 FQGNSA, per germline. V gave up 2 bases and J gave up 4 bases; unmatched junction bases: 13. The CDR3 consists of 18 residues. In DNA, the CDR3 is TGTGCCAGCAGCTTAAACGGCCGGCGGGAGGGCCGCGCAGATACGCAGTATTTT. This sequence encodes CASSLNGRREGRADTQYF. The variable domain in full, with the rest retrieved from reference TRBV7-2 and TRBJ2-3, is GAGVSQSPSNKVTEKGKDVELRCDPISGHTALYWYRQSLGQGLEFLIYFQGNSAPDKSGLPSDRFSAERTGGSVSTLTIQRTQQEDSAVYLCASSLNGRREGRADTQYFGPGTRLTVL.

The J gene is TRBJ2-7, the V gene TRBV5-5, with TRBD1 matching over 8 bases. Germline V gene lookup returns CDR1 SGHKS and CDR2 YYEKEE (reference sequence). V dropped 2 bases and J dropped 3; count of bases not matched to a gene: 7. CDR3 length: 15 residues. CDR3 residues: CASSFSDRVDYEQYF. The CDR3 bases are TGTGCCAGCAGCTTCTCGGACAGGGTGGACTACGAGCAGTACTTC.

The chain joins TRBV27 to TRBJ2-2; D call uncertain. The CDR3 is 14 amino acids. V was shortened by 3 bases and J by 4 bases, with 9 bases between the two germline ends. Germline CDR1 and CDR2: MNHEY and SMNVEV (reference sequence). The CDR3 DNA follows: TGTGCCAGCAGTTTCAGTAGGAGCACCGGGGAGCTGTTTTTT. It yields the protein CASSFSRSTGELFF.

The chain has TRBV9 and TRBJ2-1; 11 bases agree with TRBD2. The CDR3 sequence is 16 residues long. Germline lookup yields CDR1 SGDLS and CDR2 YYNGEE. After removal of 4 bases from V and 11 bases from J, the junction contained 14 bases not matched to a gene. The CDR3 here is CASSRGLADSTMKQFF. The CDR3 coding sequence is TGTGCCAGCAGCCGGGGACTAGCGGACAGTACAATGAAGCAGTTCTTC.

The genes are TRBV28 and TRBJ1-5; tentatively, D is TRBD1 (5 bases). This CDR3 spans 15 amino acids. Germline V gives CDR1 MDHEN, CDR2 SYDVKM. CDR3 amino acids: CQTRGGASSNQPQHF. In DNA, the CDR3 is TGTCAAACTCGGGGAGGGGCCTCTAGCAATCAGCCCCAGCATTTT. Together with reference TRBV28 and TRBJ1-5, the CDR3 gives the full variable domain: DVKVTQSSRYLVKRTGEKVFLECVQDMDHENMFWYRQDPGLGLRLIYFSYDVKMKEKGDIPEGYSVSREKKERFSLILESASTNQTSMYLCQTRGGASSNQPQHFGDGTRLSIL.

V gene TRBV3-1 (or the pseudogene TRBV3-2) combines with J gene TRBJ2-7; D unclear. V was cut by 2 bases and J by 4 bases, with 6 bases left in between. The CDR3 has 12 amino acids. Germline V CDR1 and CDR2: LGHDT, YNNKEL (reference sequence). Written as DNA, the CDR3 is TGTGCCAGCAGCCAACTATATTACGAGCAGTACTTC. It specifies CASSQLYYEQYF.

The V and J genes are TRBV6-8 and TRBJ2-3; 7 bases are shared with TRBD2. The CDR3 is 15 amino acids. Trimming took 8 bases from V and 4 from J; bases not matched to a gene: 12. Germline CDR1 and CDR2: MNHGY and SAAAGT. In nucleotides, the CDR3 is TGTGCCAGCTATCCGGGGAGGGAGGGCCCAGATACGCAGTATTTT. This codes for CASYPGREGPDTQYF.

V and J are TRBV11-3 and TRBJ2-1, with 8 bases that match TRBD2. Trimming at V came to 4 bases and at J to 6 bases, leaving 8 bases not matched to a gene. Germline V CDR1 and CDR2: SGHNT, YENEEA. This CDR3 region has 15 residues. Here the CDR3 reads CASSSHLAGVNEQFF. As DNA, the CDR3 is TGTGCCAGCAGCTCGCATCTAGCGGGCGTCAATGAGCAGTTCTTC.

This sequence joins TRBV28 and TRBJ2-7; perhaps TRBD2 as D (6 bases). Deletions cut 3 bases from V and 5 bases from J, with 14 bases between. The CDR3 has 14 residues. Germline CDR1 is MDHEN and CDR2 is SYDVKM. This CDR3 is CASSFPGSNHEQYF. In nucleotides, the CDR3 is TGTGCCAGCAGTTTTCCCGGGAGTAACCACGAGCAGTACTTC.

This clone has only a few counts. Here the CDR3 reads CASSFADSSYNEQFF. DNA for the CDR3: TGTGCCAGCAGCTTCGCGGACAGCTCCTACAATGAGCAGTTCTTC. The chain recombines TRBV11-2 with TRBJ2-1, with D perhaps TRBD1 (6 bases). The CDR3 length is 15 residues. Trimming removed 3 bases at V and 0 bases at J, with 9 bases between. The germline gives CDR1 SGHAT, CDR2 FQNNGV.